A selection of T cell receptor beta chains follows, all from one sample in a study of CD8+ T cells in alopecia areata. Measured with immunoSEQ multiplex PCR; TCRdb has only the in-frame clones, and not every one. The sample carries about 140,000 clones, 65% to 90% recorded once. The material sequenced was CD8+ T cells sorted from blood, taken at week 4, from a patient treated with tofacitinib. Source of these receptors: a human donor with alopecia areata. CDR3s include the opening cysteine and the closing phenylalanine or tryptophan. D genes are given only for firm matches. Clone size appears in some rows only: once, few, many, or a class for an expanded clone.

CDR3aa: CASSQYPIDTSYNSPLHF; CDR3nt: TGCGCCAGCAGCCAATATCCCATCGACACCTCCTATAATTCACCCCTCCACTTT; v_gene: TRBV4-1; j_gene: TRBJ1-6; abundance: -; d_gene: -
CDR3aa: CASSQWTGTGGDTGELFF; CDR3nt: TGCGCCAGCAGCCAATGGACCGGGACAGGGGGTGACACCGGGGAGCTGTTTTTT; v_gene: TRBV4-3; j_gene: TRBJ2-2; abundance: -; d_gene: TRBD1
CDR3aa: CASSFGGGGTGELFF; CDR3nt: TGTGCCAGCAGCTTTGGAGGAGGAGGCACCGGGGAGCTGTTTTTT; v_gene: TRBV11-2; j_gene: TRBJ2-2; abundance: few; d_gene: -
CDR3aa: CSVEARDRGASGYGYTF; CDR3nt: TGCAGCGTTGAAGCGAGGGACAGGGGTGCCTCGGGCTATGGCTACACCTTC; v_gene: TRBV29-1; j_gene: TRBJ1-2; abundance: -; d_gene: TRBD1
CDR3aa: CASSLVAYEQYF; CDR3nt: TGTGCCAGCAGCTTAGTGGCCTACGAGCAGTACTTC; v_gene: TRBV7-9; j_gene: TRBJ2-7; abundance: few; d_gene: -
CDR3aa: CASRQDRTVQYGYTF; CDR3nt: TGCGCCAGCAGACAAGATAGGACAGTGCAATATGGCTACACCTTC; v_gene: TRBV4-3; j_gene: TRBJ1-2; abundance: -; d_gene: -
CDR3aa: CASSWDSSYEQYF; CDR3nt: TGCGCCAGCAGCTGGGACAGCTCCTACGAGCAGTACTTC; v_gene: TRBV5-1; j_gene: TRBJ2-7; abundance: -; d_gene: TRBD1
CDR3aa: CASSLAGGPGAEQYF; CDR3nt: TGTGCCAGCAGCTTAGCCGGGGGCCCGGGAGCCGAGCAGTACTTC; v_gene: TRBV11-1; j_gene: TRBJ2-7; abundance: few; d_gene: -
CDR3aa: CASSQDGASGAYNEQFF; CDR3nt: TGTGCCAGCAGCCAAGATGGGGCTAGCGGGGCATACAATGAGCAGTTCTTC; v_gene: TRBV4-2; j_gene: TRBJ2-1; abundance: -; d_gene: TRBD2
CDR3aa: CASRVRTGVYEQYF; CDR3nt: TGTGCCAGCAGGGTCCGGACAGGAGTCTACGAGCAGTACTTC; v_gene: TRBV6-1; j_gene: TRBJ2-7; abundance: -; d_gene: TRBD1
CDR3aa: CSVESAYGELFF; CDR3nt: TGCAGCGTTGAGAGCGCCTACGGGGAGCTGTTTTTT; v_gene: TRBV29-1; j_gene: TRBJ2-2; abundance: -; d_gene: -
CDR3aa: CASSLSGFQETQYF; CDR3nt: TGTGCCAGCAGTTTATCGGGGTTCCAAGAGACCCAGTACTTC; v_gene: TRBV27; j_gene: TRBJ2-5; abundance: -; d_gene: -
CDR3aa: CASSLARGDTEAFF; CDR3nt: TGTGCCAGCAGCTTAGCCAGGGGGGACACTGAAGCTTTCTTT; v_gene: TRBV7-9; j_gene: TRBJ1-1; abundance: -; d_gene: TRBD1
CDR3aa: CASSLGQGASEAFF; CDR3nt: TGTGCCAGCAGCTTGGGACAGGGGGCCTCTGAAGCTTTCTTT; v_gene: TRBV5-6; j_gene: TRBJ1-1; abundance: -; d_gene: TRBD1
CDR3aa: CASSDPVRLAGEQETQYF; CDR3nt: TGTGCCAGCAGTGACCCGGTTCGACTAGCGGGGGAGCAAGAGACCCAGTACTTC; v_gene: TRBV2; j_gene: TRBJ2-5; abundance: -; d_gene: TRBD2
CDR3aa: CASSLILSGGYNEQFF; CDR3nt: TGTGCCAGCAGCTTAATCCTAAGCGGGGGGTACAATGAGCAGTTCTTC; v_gene: TRBV7-2; j_gene: TRBJ2-1; abundance: -; d_gene: TRBD2
CDR3aa: CASTRAAGELFF; CDR3nt: TGTGCCAGCACTAGGGCGGCCGGGGAGCTGTTTTTT; v_gene: TRBV19; j_gene: TRBJ2-2; abundance: few; d_gene: -
CDR3aa: CASSLNNGADTQYF; CDR3nt: TGCGCCAGCAGCTTAAATAACGGGGCAGATACGCAGTATTTT; v_gene: TRBV5-1; j_gene: TRBJ2-3; abundance: -; d_gene: -
CDR3aa: CASSDSYTGELFF; CDR3nt: TGTGCCAGCAGTGACTCATACACCGGGGAGCTGTTTTTT; v_gene: TRBV2; j_gene: TRBJ2-2; abundance: -; d_gene: -
CDR3aa: CASSLTSSSSYEQYF; CDR3nt: TGTGCCAGCAGCCTTACAAGCTCGAGCTCCTACGAGCAGTACTTC; v_gene: TRBV7-9; j_gene: TRBJ2-7; abundance: -; d_gene: -
CDR3aa: CASSYSDSYEQYF; CDR3nt: TGTGCCAGCAGTTACTCGGACAGCTACGAGCAGTACTTC; v_gene: TRBV6-5; j_gene: TRBJ2-7; abundance: -; d_gene: -
CDR3aa: CASSPQRGQTYNEQFF; CDR3nt: TGTGCCAGCAGCCCCCAGCGGGGGCAAACCTACAATGAGCAGTTCTTC; v_gene: TRBV7-9; j_gene: TRBJ2-1; abundance: -; d_gene: TRBD2
CDR3aa: CSVVGQETYEQYF; CDR3nt: TGCAGCGTTGTAGGACAGGAGACCTACGAGCAGTACTTC; v_gene: TRBV29-1; j_gene: TRBJ2-7; abundance: -; d_gene: TRBD1